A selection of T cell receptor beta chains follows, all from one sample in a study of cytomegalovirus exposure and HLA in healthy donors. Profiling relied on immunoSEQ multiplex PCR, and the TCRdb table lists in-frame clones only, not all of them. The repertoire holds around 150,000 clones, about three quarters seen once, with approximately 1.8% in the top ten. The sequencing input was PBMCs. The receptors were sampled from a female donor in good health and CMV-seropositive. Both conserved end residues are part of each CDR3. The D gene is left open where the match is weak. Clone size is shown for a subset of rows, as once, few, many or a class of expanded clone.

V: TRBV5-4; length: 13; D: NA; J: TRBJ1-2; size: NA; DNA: TGTGCCAGCAGCTCGGACACAGACTATGGCTACACCTTC; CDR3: CASSSDTDYGYTF
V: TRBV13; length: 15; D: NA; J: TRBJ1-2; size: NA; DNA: TGTGCCAGCAGCCCCCTGACCGGGGGATTAGTTGGCTACACCTTC; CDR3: CASSPLTGGLVGYTF
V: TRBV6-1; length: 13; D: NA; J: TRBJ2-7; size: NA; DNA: TGTGCCAGCATTCAAGGGACACCTTACGAGCAGTACTTC; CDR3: CASIQGTPYEQYF
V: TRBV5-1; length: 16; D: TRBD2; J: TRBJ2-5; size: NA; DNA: TGCGCCAGCAGCTGGACGACTAGCGGGACCCAAGAGACCCAGTACTTC; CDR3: CASSWTTSGTQETQYF
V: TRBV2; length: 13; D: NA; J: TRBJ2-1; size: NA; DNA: TGTGCCAGCAGTGTAACCAGCTACAATGAGCAGTTCTTC; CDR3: CASSVTSYNEQFF
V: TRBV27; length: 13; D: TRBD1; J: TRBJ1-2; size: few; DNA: TGTGCCAGCTGGAACAGGGGTTCCTATGGCTACACCTTC; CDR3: CASWNRGSYGYTF
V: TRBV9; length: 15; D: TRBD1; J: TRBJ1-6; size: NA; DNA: TGTGCCAGCAGCGTATCAACAGGGGTGAATTCACCCCTCCACTTT; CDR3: CASSVSTGVNSPLHF
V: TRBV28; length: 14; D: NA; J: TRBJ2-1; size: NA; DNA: TGTGCCAGCAGTTTGGGGACTGGTTACAATGAGCAGTTCTTC; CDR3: CASSLGTGYNEQFF
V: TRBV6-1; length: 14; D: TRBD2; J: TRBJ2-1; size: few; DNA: TGTGCCAGCAGTGCTACTAGCGGGCTCAATGAGCAGTTCTTC; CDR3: CASSATSGLNEQFF
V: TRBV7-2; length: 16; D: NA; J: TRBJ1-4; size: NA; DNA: TGTGCCAGCAGCCAGAGAACTTCCCGGGAGGGTGAAAAACTGTTTTTT; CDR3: CASSQRTSREGEKLFF
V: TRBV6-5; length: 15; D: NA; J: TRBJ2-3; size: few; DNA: TGTGCCAGCAGTAGAGGTCCAGCGGGCCTTGATACGCAGTATTTT; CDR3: CASSRGPAGLDTQYF
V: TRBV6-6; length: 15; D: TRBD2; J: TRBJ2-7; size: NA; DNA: TGTGCCAGCAGCCAAACTAGCGGGGGCACCTACGAGCAGTACTTC; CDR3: CASSQTSGGTYEQYF
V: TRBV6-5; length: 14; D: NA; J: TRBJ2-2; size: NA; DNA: TGTGCCAGCAGACGGGACAAAAACACCGGGGAGCTGTTTTTT; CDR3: CASRRDKNTGELFF
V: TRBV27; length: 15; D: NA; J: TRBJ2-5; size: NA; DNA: TGTGCCAGCAGCCCCACAGGGTTTCCAAGCGAGACCCAGTACTTC; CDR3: CASSPTGFPSETQYF
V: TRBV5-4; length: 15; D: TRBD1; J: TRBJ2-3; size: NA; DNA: TGTGCCAGCAGACCCGACAGGGGTCGAACAGATACGCAGTATTTT; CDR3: CASRPDRGRTDTQYF
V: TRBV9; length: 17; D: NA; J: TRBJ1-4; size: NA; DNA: TGTGCCAGCAGCCCCGGAGGGTGGGGCGCAACTAATGAAAAACTGTTTTTT; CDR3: CASSPGGWGATNEKLFF
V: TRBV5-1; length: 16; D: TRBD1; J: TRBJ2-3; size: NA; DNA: TGCGCCAGCAGCGAACGGCCGGGACAGGGAAGTCGTACGCAGTATTTT; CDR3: CASSERPGQGSRTQYF
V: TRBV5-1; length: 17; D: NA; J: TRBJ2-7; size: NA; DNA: TGCGCCAGCAGCTCCAGGGAGGTCATGGGCCGGGGACACGAGCAGTACTTC; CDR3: CASSSREVMGRGHEQYF
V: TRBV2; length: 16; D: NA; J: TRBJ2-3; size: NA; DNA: TGTGCCAGCAGTCCCTTGGACGGGGGTGGTACAGATACGCAGTATTTT; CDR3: CASSPLDGGGTDTQYF
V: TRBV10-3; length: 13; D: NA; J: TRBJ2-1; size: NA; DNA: TGTGCCATCAGTGAGTCGCGCGAGGATGAGCAGTTCTTC; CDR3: CAISESREDEQFF
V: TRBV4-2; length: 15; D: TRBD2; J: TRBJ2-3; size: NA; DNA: TGTGCCAGCAGCCATGCGGGGGGCGGGTCAGATACGCAGTATTTT; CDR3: CASSHAGGGSDTQYF
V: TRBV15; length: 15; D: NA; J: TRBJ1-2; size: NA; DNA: TGTGCCACCAGCAGAGATCTGGACAGAAACTATGGCTACACCTTC; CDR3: CATSRDLDRNYGYTF
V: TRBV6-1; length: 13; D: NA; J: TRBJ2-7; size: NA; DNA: TGTGCCAGCAGTGAATTCCTAACGGGAGAGCAGTACTTC; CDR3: CASSEFLTGEQYF
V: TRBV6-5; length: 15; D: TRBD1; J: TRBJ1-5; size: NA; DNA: TGTGCCAGCAGGCCTCTCGGGACAGGGTATCAGCCCCAGCATTTT; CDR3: CASRPLGTGYQPQHF
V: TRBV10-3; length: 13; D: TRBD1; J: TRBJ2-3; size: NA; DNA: TGTGCCATAATGGGACAGGGGGAGGATACGCAGTATTTT; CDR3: CAIMGQGEDTQYF
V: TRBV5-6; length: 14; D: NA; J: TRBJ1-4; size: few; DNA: TGTGCCACCACCACCCAAGGGGCTGGTGAAAAACTGTTTTTT; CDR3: CATTTQGAGEKLFF
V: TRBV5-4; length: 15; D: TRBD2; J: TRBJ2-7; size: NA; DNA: TGTGCCAGCAGCTTACCGGCGGGAGGGACCTACGAGCAGTACTTC; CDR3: CASSLPAGGTYEQYF
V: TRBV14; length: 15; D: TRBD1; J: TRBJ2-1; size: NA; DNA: TGTGCCAGCAGCCTTGGACAGGGGGGGTATAATGAGCAGTTCTTC; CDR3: CASSLGQGGYNEQFF
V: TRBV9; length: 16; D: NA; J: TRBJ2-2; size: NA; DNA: TGTGCCAGCAGCGTATACGGGGGATATAGCACCGGGGAGCTGTTTTTT; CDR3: CASSVYGGYSTGELFF
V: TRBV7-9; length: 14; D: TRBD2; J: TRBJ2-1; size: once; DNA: TGTGCCAGCAGCTTAGTGGCGGGAGATGTTGAGCAGTTCTTC; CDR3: CASSLVAGDVEQFF
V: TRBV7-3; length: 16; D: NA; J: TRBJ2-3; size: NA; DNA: TGTGCCAGCAGCCCCCCGGACGCGGGGAGCACAGATACGCAGTATTTT; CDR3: CASSPPDAGSTDTQYF
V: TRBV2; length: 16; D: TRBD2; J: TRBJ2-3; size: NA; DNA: TGTGCCAGCAGACGCGGACTAGCGGGGGGCACAGATACGCAGTATTTT; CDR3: CASRRGLAGGTDTQYF
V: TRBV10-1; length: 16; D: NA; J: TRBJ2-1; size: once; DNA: TGCGCCAGCAGTGAAGTAGTAGGGGTAGCCTACAATGAGCAGTTCTTC; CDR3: CASSEVVGVAYNEQFF
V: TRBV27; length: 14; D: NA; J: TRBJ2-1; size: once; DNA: TGTGCCAGCAGTTTATCAACCCTAGGTTCGGGGCAGTTCTTC; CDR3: CASSLSTLGSGQFF
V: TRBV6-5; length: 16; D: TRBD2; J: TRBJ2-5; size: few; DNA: TGTGCCAGCAGTTACTTATACAGCGGGGTCGGGGAGACCCAGTACTTC; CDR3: CASSYLYSGVGETQYF
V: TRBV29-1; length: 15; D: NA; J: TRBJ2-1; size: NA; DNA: TGCAGCGTTGAAGACACGGGAGCTATCTACAATGAGCAGTTCTTC; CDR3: CSVEDTGAIYNEQFF
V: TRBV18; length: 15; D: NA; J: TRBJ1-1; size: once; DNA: TGTGCCAGCTCTCACGGTGCTCGGGTAGGCACTGAAGCTTTCTTT; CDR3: CASSHGARVGTEAFF
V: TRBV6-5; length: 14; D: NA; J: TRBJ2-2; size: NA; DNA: TGTGCCAGCAGACAGGACGCGAACACCGGGGAGCTGTTTTTT; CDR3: CASRQDANTGELFF
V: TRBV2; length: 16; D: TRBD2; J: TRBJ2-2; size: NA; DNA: TGTGCCAGCAAGGCGGGGGGGGATCGGGGTACCGGGGAGCTGTTTTTT; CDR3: CASKAGGDRGTGELFF
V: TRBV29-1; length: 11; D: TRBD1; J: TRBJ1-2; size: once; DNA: TGCAGCGTTGGGGGACAGGAAGGCTACACCTTC; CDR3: CSVGGQEGYTF
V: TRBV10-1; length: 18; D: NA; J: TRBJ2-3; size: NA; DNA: TGCGCCAGCAGTGAGTCGTATGGGTATGGAGGGAGCACAGATACGCAGTATTTT; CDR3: CASSESYGYGGSTDTQYF
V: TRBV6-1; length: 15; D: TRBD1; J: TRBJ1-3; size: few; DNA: TGTGCCAGCAGTGACCCGACAGGGAGTGGAAACACCATATATTTT; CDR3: CASSDPTGSGNTIYF
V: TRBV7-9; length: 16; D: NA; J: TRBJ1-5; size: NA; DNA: TGTGCCAGCAGCCCAGGACTGGCATCAAGCAATCAGCCCCAGCATTTT; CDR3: CASSPGLASSNQPQHF
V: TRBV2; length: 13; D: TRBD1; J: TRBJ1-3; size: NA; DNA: TGTGCCAGCCAGACAGGGGCTGGAAACACCATATATTTT; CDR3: CASQTGAGNTIYF
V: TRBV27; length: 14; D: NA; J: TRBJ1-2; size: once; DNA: TGTGCCAGCAGTTCCGGGACATCGAATCGTGGCTACACCTTC; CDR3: CASSSGTSNRGYTF
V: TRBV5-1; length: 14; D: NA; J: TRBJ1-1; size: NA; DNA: TGCGCCAGCAGCTTCGTGGGGGGGAACACTGAAGCTTTCTTT; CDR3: CASSFVGGNTEAFF
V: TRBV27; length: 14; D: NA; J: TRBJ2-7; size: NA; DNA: TGTGCCAGCAGTCGCCGACAGAGCTCCTACGAGCAGTACTTC; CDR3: CASSRRQSSYEQYF